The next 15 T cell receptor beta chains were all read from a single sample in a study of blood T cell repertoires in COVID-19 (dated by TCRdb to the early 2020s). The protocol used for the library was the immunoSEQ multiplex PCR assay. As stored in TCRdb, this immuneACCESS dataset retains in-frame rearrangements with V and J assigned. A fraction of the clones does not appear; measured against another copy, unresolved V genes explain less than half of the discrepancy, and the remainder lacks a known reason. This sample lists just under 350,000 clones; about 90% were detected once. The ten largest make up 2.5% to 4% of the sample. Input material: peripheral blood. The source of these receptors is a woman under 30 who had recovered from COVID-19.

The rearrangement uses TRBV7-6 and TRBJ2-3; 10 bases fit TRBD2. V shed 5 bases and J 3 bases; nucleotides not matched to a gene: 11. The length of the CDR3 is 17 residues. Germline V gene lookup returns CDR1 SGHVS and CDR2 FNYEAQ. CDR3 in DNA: TGTGCCAGCAGCCCCTTCGGGCTAGCGGGAGTGACAGATACGCAGTATTTT. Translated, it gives CASSPFGLAGVTDTQYF.

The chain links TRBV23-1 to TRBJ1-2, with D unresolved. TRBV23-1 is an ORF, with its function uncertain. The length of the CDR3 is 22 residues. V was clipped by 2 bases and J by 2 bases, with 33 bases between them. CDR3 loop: CASSQEEKISYVIQRENYGYTF. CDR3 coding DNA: TGCGCCAGCAGTCAAGAGGAAAAGATATCGTATGTGATTCAGAGAGAGAACTATGGCTACACCTTC.

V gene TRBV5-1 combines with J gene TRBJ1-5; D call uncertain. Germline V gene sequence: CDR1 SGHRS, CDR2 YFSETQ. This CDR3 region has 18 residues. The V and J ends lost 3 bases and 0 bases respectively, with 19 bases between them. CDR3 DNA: TGCGCCAGCAGCTCTCATCCCCTTCGGGGAAATAGCAATCAGCCCCAGCATTTT. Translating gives CASSSHPLRGNSNQPQHF. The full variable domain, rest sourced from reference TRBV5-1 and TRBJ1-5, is KAGVTQTPRYLIKTRGQQVTLSCSPISGHRSVSWYQQTPGQGLQFLFEYFSETQRNKGNFPGRFSGRQFSNSRSEMNVSTLELGDSALYLCASSSHPLRGNSNQPQHFGDGTRLSIL.

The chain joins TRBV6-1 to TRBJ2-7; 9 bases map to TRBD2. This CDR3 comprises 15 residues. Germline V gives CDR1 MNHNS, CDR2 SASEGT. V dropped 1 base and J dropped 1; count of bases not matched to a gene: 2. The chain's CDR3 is CASSEVAGDSYEQYV. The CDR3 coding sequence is TGTGCCAGCAGTGAAGTAGCGGGAGATTCCTACGAGCAGTACGTC.

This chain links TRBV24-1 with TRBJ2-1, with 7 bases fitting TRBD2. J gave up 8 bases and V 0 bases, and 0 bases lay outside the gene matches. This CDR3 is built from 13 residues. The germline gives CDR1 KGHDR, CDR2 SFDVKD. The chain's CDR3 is CATSDLTSDEQFF. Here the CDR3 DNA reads TGTGCCACCAGTGATTTGACTAGCGATGAGCAGTTCTTC.

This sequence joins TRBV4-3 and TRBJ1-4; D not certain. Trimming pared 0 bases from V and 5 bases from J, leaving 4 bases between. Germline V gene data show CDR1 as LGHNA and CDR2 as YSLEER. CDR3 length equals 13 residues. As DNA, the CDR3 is TGCGCCAGCAGCCAAGAACAGAATGAAAAACTGTTTTTT. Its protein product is CASSQEQNEKLFF.

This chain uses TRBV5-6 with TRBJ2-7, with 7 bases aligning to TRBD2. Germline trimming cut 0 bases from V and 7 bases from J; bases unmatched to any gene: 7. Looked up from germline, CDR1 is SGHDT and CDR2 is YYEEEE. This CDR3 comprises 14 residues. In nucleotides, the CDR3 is TGTGCCAGCAGCTTGGGGGGAGGGGTCCCAGAGCAGTACGTC. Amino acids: CASSLGGGVPEQYV.

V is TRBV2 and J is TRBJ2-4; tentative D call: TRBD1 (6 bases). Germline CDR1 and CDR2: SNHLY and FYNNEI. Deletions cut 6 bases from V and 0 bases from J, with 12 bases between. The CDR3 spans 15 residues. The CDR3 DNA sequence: TGTGCCAGCAGGGACAGATTAATAGCCAAAAACATTCAGTACTTC. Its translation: CASRDRLIAKNIQYF. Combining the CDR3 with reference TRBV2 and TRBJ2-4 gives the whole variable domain EPEVTQTPSHQVTQMGQEVILRCVPISNHLYFYWYRQILGQKVEFLVSFYNNEISEKSEIFDDQFSVERPDGSNFTLKIRSTKLEDSAMYFCASRDRLIAKNIQYFGAGTRLSVL.

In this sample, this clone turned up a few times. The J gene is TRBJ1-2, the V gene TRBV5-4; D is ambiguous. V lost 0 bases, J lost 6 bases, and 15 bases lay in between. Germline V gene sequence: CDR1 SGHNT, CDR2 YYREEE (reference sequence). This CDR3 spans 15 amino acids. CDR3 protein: CASSLVAREQNGYTF. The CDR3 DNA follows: TGTGCCAGCAGCTTGGTTGCCCGGGAACAGAATGGCTACACCTTC.

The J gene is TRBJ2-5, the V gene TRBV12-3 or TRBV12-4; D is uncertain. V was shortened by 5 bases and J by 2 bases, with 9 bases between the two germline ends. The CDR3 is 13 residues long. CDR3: CASSRQVQETQYF. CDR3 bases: TGTGCCAGCAGTAGACAAGTACAAGAGACCCAGTACTTC.

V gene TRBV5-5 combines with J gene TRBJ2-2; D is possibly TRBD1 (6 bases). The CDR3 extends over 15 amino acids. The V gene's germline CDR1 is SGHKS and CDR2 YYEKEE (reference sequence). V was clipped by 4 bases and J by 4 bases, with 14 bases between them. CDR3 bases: TGTGCCAGCAGCGACATCCAGGGGAGCACCGGGGAGCTGTTTTTT. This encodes CASSDIQGSTGELFF.

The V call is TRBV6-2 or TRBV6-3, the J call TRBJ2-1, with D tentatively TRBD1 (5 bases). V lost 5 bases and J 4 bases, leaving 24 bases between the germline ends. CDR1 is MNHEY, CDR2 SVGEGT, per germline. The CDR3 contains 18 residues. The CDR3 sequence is CASSAPPDSWELYNEQFF. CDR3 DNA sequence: TGTGCCAGCAGTGCTCCCCCTGACAGCTGGGAATTGTACAATGAGCAGTTCTTC.

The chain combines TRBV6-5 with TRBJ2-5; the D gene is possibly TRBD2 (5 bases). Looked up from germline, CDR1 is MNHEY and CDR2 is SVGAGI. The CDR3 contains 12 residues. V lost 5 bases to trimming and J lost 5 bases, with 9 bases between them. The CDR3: CASSTPGETQYF. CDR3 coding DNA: TGTGCCAGCAGTACCCCGGGGGAGACCCAGTACTTC.

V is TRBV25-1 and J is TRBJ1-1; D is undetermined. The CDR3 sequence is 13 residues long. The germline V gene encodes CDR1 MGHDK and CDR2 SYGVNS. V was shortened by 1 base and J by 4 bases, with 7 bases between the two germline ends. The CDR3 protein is CASSEWAPTEAFF. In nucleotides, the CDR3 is TGTGCCAGCAGTGAATGGGCCCCCACTGAAGCTTTCTTT.

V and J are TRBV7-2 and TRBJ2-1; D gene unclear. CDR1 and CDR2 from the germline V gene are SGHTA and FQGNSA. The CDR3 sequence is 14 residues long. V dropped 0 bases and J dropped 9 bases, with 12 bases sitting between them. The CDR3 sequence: CASSLAWAIGEQFF. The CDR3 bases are TGTGCCAGCAGCTTAGCTTGGGCTATAGGTGAGCAGTTCTTC.